This T cell receptor beta chain was captured in a study of T cell responses to AZD1222 COVID-19 vaccine (dated by TCRdb to about 2021). For the study in its entirety: TCR sequencing covered some 240 trial participants: about 210 given two doses of AZD1222 and about 26 given two doses of MenACWY control vaccine. Trial participants were enrolled into age subgroups of 18-55, 56-69 and 70-plus years, which contained roughly 140, 27 and 60 TCR-sequenced participants, respectively. Beyond this particular receptor, the publication reports: Vaccine-associated CD4 TCRs spanned the whole spike protein, with dominant responses in regions 160-218 and 743-854. The 56-69-year group was small, and its depth increase did not reach significance, likely because of low power. After two AZD1222 doses, both the breadth and the depth of spike-specific TCRs were significantly higher than at day 0 and than in MenACWY recipients. Conclusions about previously exposed vaccinees were limited because only six or seven AZD1222 recipients were SARS-CoV-2 seropositive at baseline. Epitopes outside the regions mutated in the B.1.351 and B.1.1.7 variants were reportedly recognized by nearly half of the unique spike-specific TCRs. Because no samples from the day 14 peak response were available, repertoires could be characterized only after the peak T cell response. Most participants were white British and females outnumbered males, and the authors suggested that clonal diversity may have been underestimated.

The CDR3 regions of human TCRbeta chains were analyzed by immunosequencing. On the study's bioinformatics: Repertoire TCRs were matched against a reference library of SARS-CoV-2-specific TCRs generated with the MIRA antigen-specificity platform. Breadth was defined as the fraction of unique TCRs that were SARS-CoV-2-associated, and depth was defined as the fraction of total T cells that were SARS-CoV-2-associated. Using the MIRA data, each spike-specific TCR was mapped to the spike region that the TCR reacts to and placed in a CD4 or CD8 class. Log10-transformed breadth and depth values were compared by one-way ANOVA with Sidak's multiple comparisons tests. This immuneACCESS table, as held by TCRdb, lists in-frame sequences with V and J called but not all clones. Of the missing ones, under half trace to an unresolved V gene in checked studies; the others have no known cause. From that table come the V and J calls and clone size; the DNA was used to work out D and trimming. The table for this sample lists about 60,000 clones; approximately 86% of them were counted only once. The top ten hold 6.9% of the sample.

In the case of this clone: Its antigen remains unidentified. No base quality information exists; no much larger clone differs at one position.

CDR1 and CDR2 were assigned from the germline V gene as SGHRS and YFSETQ. The CDR3 spans 15 residues, from the cysteine through the phenylalanine. Solely the CDR3 DNA is kept, with 45 bases framed from the first base. Ends trimmed: V by 3 bases, J by 3 bases; bases unmatched to a gene: 6. The time point label of this sample denotes: about 28 days (+/-7) after the second vaccine dose. AZD1222 recipients whose second dose came at about 4 weeks and those whose second dose came at about 12 weeks were combined into one group, since spike-specific TCR depth and breadth did not differ between the two schedules. Vaccinee samples were obtained from the UK trials COV001 and COV002, which included a single-blind randomized controlled phase 2/3 trial of AZD1222 (ChAdOx1 nCoV-19) in healthy adults. Trial participant PBMC samples were collected at day 0 and day 28 after the second dose for TCRbeta chain sequencing.

The sequencing used peripheral blood, collected 28 days after the second AZD1222 dose. This clonotype was obtained from an adult who received the AZD1222 COVID-19 vaccine. The sequence is built from TRBV5-1 and TRBJ2-7; 10 bases in the middle match TRBD2. Here is the DNA: TGCGCCAGCAGCTCTGGACTAGCGGAACTCTACGAGCAGTACTTC. This gives the protein CASSSGLAELYEQYF.